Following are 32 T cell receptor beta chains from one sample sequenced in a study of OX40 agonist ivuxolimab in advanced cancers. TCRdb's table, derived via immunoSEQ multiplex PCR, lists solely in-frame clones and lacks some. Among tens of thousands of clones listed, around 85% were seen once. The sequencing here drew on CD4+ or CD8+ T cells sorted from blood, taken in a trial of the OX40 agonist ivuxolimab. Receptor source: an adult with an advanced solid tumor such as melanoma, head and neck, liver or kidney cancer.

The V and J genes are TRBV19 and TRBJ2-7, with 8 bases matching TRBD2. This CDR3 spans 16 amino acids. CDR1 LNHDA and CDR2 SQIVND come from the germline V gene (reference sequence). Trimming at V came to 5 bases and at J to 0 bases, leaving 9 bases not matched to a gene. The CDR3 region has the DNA TGTGCCAGTAGTCACGACGCGGGGGGTTCCTCCTACGAGCAGTACTTC. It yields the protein CASSHDAGGSSYEQYF.

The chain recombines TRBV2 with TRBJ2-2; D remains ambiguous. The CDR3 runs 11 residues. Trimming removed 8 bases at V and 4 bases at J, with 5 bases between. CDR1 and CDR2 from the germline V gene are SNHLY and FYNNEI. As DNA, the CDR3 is TGTGCCAGCCGTATCACCGGGGAGCTGTTTTTT. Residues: CASRITGELFF.

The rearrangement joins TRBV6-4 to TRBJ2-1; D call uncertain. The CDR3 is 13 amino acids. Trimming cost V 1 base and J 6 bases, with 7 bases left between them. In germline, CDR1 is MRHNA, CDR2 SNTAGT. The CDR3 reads CASSDFSGNEQFF. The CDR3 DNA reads TGTGCCAGCAGTGACTTTAGTGGCAATGAGCAGTTCTTC.

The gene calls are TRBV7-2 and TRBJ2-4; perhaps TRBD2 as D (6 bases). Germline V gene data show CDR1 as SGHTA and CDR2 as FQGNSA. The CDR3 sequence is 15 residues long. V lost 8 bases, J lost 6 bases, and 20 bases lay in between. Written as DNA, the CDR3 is TGTGCCAGCGGAAAAGGAGGGTCCGGGGGAAACATTCAGTACTTC. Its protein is CASGKGGSGGNIQYF.

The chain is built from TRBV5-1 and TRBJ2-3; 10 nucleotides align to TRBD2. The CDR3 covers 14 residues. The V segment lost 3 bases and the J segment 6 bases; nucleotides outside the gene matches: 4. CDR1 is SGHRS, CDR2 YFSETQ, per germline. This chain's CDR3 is CASSSPGLADTQYF. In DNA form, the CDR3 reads TGCGCCAGCAGCTCTCCGGGACTAGCGGATACGCAGTATTTT.

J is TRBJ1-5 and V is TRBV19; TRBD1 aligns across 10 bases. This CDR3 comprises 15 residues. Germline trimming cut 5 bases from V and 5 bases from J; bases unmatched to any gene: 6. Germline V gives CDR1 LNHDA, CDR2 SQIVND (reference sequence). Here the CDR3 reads CASSLTGTGDQPQHF. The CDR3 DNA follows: TGTGCCAGTAGTTTAACCGGGACAGGGGATCAGCCCCAGCATTTT.

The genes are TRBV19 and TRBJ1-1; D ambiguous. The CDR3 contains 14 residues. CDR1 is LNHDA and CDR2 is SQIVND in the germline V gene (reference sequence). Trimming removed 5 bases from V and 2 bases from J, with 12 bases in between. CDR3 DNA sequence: TGTGCCAGTAGTTTGGGCCTAACAAACACTGAAGCTTTCTTT. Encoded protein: CASSLGLTNTEAFF.

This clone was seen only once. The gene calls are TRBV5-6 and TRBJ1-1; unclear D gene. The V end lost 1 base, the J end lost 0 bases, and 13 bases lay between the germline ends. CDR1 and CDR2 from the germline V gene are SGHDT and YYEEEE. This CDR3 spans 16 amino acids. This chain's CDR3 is CASSLFSQVMNTEAFF. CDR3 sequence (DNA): TGTGCCAGCAGCTTGTTCAGTCAGGTCATGAACACTGAAGCTTTCTTT.

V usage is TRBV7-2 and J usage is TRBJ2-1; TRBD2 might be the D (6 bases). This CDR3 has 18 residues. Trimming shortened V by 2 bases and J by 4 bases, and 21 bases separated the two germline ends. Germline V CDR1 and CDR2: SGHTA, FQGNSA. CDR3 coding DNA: TGTGCCAGCAGCTTACCCCCCTACTGGCAGGAGGGGTACAATGAGCAGTTCTTC. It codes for CASSLPPYWQEGYNEQFF.

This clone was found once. For the CDR3, the DNA is TGTGCCAGCAGTTTTACTCTAATCACCGGGGAGCTGTTTTTT. It specifies CASSFTLITGELFF. This rearrangement joins TRBV27 to TRBJ2-2; D is unclear. Trimming removed 3 bases from V and 4 bases from J, with 9 bases in between. CDR3 length: 14 amino acids. Germline loops: CDR1 MNHEY, CDR2 SMNVEV (reference sequence).

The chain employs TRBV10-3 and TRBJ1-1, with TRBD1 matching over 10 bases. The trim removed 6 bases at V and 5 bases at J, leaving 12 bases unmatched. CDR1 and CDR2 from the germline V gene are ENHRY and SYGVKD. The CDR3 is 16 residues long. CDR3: CAIRHSEGQGNTEAFF. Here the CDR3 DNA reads TGTGCCATCAGGCACTCCGAGGGACAGGGGAATACTGAAGCTTTCTTT.

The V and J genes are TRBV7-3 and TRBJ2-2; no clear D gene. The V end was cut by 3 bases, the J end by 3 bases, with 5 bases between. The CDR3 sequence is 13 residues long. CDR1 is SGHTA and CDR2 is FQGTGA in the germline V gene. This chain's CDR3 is CASSFGDTGELFF. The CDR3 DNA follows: TGTGCCAGCAGCTTTGGGGACACCGGGGAGCTGTTTTTT.

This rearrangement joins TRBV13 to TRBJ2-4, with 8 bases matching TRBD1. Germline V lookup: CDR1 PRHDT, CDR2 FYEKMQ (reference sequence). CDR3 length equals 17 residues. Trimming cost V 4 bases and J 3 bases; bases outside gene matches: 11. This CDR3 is CASSSGTDRAGKNIQYF. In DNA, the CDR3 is TGTGCCAGCAGCTCTGGAACGGACAGGGCGGGCAAAAACATTCAGTACTTC.

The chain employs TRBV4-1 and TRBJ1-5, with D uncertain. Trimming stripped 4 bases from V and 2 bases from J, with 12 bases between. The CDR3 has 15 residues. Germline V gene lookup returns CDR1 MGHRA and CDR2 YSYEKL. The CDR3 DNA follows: TGCGCCAGCAGCCGAGAGAGGGCTCGCAATCAGCCCCAGCATTTT. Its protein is CASSRERARNQPQHF.

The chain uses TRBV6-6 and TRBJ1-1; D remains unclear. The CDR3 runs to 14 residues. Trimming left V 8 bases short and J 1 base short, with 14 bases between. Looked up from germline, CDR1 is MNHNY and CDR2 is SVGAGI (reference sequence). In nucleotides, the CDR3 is TGTGCCAGCGCCCTCTTAGGAGGGAACACTGAAGCTTTCTTT. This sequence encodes CASALLGGNTEAFF.

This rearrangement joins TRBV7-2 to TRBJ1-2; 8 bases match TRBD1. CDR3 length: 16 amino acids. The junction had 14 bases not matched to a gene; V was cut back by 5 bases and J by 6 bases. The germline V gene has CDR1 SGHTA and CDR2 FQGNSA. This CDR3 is CASSPNMGDRGDGYTF. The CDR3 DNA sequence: TGTGCCAGCAGCCCCAATATGGGTGACAGGGGAGATGGCTACACCTTC.

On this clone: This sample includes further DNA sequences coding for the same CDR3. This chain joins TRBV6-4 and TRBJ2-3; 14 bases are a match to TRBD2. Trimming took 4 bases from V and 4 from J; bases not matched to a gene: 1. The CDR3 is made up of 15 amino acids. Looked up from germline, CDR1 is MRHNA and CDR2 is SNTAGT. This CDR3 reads CASSGTSGGPDTQYF. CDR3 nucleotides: TGTGCCAGCAGTGGGACTAGCGGGGGGCCAGATACGCAGTATTTT.

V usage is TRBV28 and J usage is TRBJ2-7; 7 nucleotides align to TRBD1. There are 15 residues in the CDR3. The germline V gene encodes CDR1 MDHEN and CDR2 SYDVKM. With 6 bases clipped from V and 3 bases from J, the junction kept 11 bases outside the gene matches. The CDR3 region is CASSPMGQSLYEQYF. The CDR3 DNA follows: TGTGCCAGCAGCCCCATGGGACAGAGCCTCTACGAGCAGTACTTC. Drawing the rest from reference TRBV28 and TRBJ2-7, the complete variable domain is DVKVTQSSRYLVKRTGEKVFLECVQDMDHENMFWYRQDPGLGLRLIYFSYDVKMKEKGDIPEGYSVSREKKERFSLILESASTNQTSMYLCASSPMGQSLYEQYFGPGTRLTVT.

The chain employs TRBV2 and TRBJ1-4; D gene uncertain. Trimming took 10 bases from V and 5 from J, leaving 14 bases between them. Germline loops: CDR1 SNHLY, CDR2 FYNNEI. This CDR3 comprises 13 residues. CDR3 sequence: CATSGRGNEKLFF. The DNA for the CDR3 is TGTGCCACCTCTGGACGGGGAAATGAAAAACTGTTTTTT.

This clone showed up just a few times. CDR3: CASSLAGGSSSYNEQFF. The CDR3 nucleotides are TGTGCCAGCAGCTTAGCTGGCGGGAGTAGCTCCTACAATGAGCAGTTCTTC. V and J are TRBV11-2 and TRBJ2-1, with 7 bases fitting TRBD2. CDR3 length equals 17 residues. Trimming took 1 base from V and 0 from J; bases not matched to a gene: 6. Germline values: CDR1 SGHAT, CDR2 FQNNGV.

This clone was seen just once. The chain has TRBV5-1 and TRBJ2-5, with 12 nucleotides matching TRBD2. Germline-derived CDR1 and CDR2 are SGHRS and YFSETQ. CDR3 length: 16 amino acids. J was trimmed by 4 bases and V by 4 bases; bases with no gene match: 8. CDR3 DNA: TGCGCCAGCAGCCTGACTAGCGGGAGTGTATCAGAGACCCAGTACTTC. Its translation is CASSLTSGSVSETQYF. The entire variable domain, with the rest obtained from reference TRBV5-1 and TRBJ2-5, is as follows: KAGVTQTPRYLIKTRGQQVTLSCSPISGHRSVSWYQQTPGQGLQFLFEYFSETQRNKGNFPGRFSGRQFSNSRSEMNVSTLELGDSALYLCASSLTSGSVSETQYFGPGTRLLVL.

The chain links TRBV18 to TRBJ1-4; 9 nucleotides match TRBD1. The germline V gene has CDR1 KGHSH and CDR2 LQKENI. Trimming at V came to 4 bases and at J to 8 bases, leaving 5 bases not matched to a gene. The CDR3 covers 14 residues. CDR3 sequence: CASSLQGAEEKLFF. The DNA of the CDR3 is TGTGCCAGCTCACTACAGGGGGCGGAAGAAAAACTGTTTTTT.

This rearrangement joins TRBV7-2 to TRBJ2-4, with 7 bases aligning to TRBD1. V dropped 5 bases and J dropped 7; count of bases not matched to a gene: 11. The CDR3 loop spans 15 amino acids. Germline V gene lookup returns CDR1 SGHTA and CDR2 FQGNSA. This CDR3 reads CASSQETGMWNIQYF. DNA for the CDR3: TGTGCCAGCAGCCAGGAGACAGGGATGTGGAACATTCAGTACTTC.

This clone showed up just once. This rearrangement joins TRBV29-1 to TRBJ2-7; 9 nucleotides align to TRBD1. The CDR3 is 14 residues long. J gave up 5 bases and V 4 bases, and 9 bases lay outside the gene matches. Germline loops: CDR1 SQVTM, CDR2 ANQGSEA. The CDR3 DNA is TGCAGCGTTGGGGGGGGACAGGGAACGGACGAGCAGTACTTC. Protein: CSVGGGQGTDEQYF.

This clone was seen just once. CDR3 in DNA: TGTGCCAGCTTCGGGCTTGCGGCCGGGGAGCTGTTTTTT. It is translated as CASFGLAAGELFF. The chain couples TRBV11-2 to TRBJ2-2, with D hard to call. The CDR3 runs to 13 residues. Germline V gene data show CDR1 as SGHAT and CDR2 as FQNNGV. The V gene lost 8 bases and the J gene lost 6 bases, with 13 bases spanning the gap.

For the CDR3, the DNA is TGTGCCAGTAGTCTAGCGGGAGGGTACAATGAGCAGTTCTTC. Translated: CASSLAGGYNEQFF. This sequence joins TRBV19 and TRBJ2-1, with 12 bases lining up with TRBD2. V was pared by 5 bases and J by 4 bases, with 0 bases of the junction left unmatched. CDR3 length: 14 residues. Germline CDR1 and CDR2: LNHDA and SQIVND (reference sequence).

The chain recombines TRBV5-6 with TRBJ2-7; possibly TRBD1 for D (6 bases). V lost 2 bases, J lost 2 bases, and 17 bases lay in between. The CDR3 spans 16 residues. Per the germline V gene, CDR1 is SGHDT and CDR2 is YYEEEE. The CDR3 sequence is CASSFLLQTGAYEQYF. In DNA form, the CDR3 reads TGTGCCAGCAGCTTTCTCTTACAGACAGGTGCCTACGAGCAGTACTTC.

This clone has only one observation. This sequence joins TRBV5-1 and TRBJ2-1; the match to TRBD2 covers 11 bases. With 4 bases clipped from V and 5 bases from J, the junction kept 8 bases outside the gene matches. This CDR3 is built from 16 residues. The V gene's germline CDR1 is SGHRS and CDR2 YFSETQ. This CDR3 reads CASSLYSGRDNNEQFF. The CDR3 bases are TGCGCCAGCAGCCTGTATAGCGGGAGGGATAACAATGAGCAGTTCTTC.

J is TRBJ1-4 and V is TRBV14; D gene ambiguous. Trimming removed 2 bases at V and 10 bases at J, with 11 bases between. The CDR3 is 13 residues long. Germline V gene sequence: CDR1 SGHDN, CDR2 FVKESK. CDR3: CASSQIGRGKLFF. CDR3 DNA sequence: TGTGCCAGCAGCCAAATAGGGCGAGGAAAACTGTTTTTT.

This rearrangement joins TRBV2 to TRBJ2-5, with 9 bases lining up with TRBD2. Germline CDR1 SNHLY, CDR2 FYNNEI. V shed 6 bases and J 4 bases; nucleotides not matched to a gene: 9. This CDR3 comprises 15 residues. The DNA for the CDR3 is TGTGCCAGCAGAGAGAGCGGGACTAGCAGAGAGACCCAGTACTTC. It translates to CASRESGTSRETQYF.

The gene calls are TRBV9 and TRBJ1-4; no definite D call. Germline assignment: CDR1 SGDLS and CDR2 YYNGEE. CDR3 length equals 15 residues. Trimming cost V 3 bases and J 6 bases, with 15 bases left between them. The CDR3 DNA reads TGTGCCAGCAGCGCCCGAGCGGCACAACATGAAAAACTGTTTTTT. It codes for CASSARAAQHEKLFF.

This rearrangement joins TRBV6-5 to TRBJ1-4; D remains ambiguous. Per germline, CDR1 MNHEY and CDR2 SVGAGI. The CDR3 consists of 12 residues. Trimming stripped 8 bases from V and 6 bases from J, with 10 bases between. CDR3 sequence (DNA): TGTGCCAGCGGTCTGCCTGATGAAAAACTGTTTTTT. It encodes CASGLPDEKLFF.